The next 31 T cell receptor beta chains were all read from a single sample in a study of CD8+CD57+ T cells in acquired aplastic anemia. The template used for profiling TCR beta VDJ and CDR3 was genomic DNA. One entry per CDR3 protein results from TCRdb running MiXCR on the reads. The sample includes 300,000 or so distinct CDR3 sequences, about 56% of them seen just once. The sequencing input was sorted CD4+, CD8+, or CD8+CD57+ T cells (not recorded which) from PBMCs. Receptor source: a human donor with severe aplastic anemia or a healthy control (not recorded which).

This clonotype was detected many times. The gene calls are TRBV12-3 or TRBV12-4 and TRBJ1-2; no firm D call. The V end lost 10 bases, the J end lost 6 bases, and 12 bases lay between the germline ends. The CDR3 loop spans 11 amino acids. The CDR3: CATTSGDGYTF. The CDR3 nucleotides are TGTGCCACCACGTCCGGGGATGGCTACACCTTC.

This chain connects TRBV2 to TRBJ2-3, with D possibly matching TRBD2 (6 bases). The germline V gene encodes CDR1 SNHLY and CDR2 FYNNEI. The CDR3 is made up of 15 amino acids. The V and J ends lost 5 bases and 2 bases respectively, with 14 bases between them. CDR3 in DNA: TGTGCCAGCAGTTTATACGGGGGACCCACAGATACGCAGTATTTT. This encodes CASSLYGGPTDTQYF.

This clonotype was seen at least ten times. In DNA, the CDR3 is TGTGCCAGCAAATTGAGTCTGGCCGGGGAACAGCCCCAGCATTTT. Encoded protein: CASKLSLAGEQPQHF. This rearrangement joins TRBV2 to TRBJ1-5, with D uncertain. Trimming removed 7 bases at V and 7 bases at J, with 20 bases between. CDR3 length: 15 amino acids. Germline V gene sequence: CDR1 SNHLY, CDR2 FYNNEI.

In the case of this clonotype: One end of the junction does not line up with germline, which may come from a read error. The V gene is TRBV7-2, the J gene TRBJ2-1; 12 bases align to TRBD2. The CDR3 contains 17 residues. Germline V gene sequence: CDR1 SGHTA, CDR2 FQGNSA. Here the CDR3 reads CASSLGRRLAGEGERFF. CDR3 sequence (DNA): TGTGCCAGCAGCTTAGGTCGTCGACTAGCGGGGGAAGGAGAGCGGTTCTTC.

The chain carries TRBV19 and TRBJ1-5; no definite D call. The V end lost 8 bases, the J end lost 0 bases, and 14 bases lay between the germline ends. Germline V gene data show CDR1 as LNHDA and CDR2 as SQIVND (reference sequence). The CDR3 is made up of 15 amino acids. This chain's CDR3 is CASEDLSFSNQPQHF. The CDR3 region has the DNA TGTGCCAGTGAAGACCTTAGCTTTAGCAATCAGCCCCAGCATTTT. The full variable domain, in which reference TRBV19 and TRBJ1-5 provide the parts outside the CDR3, is DGGITQSPKYLFRKEGQNVTLSCEQNLNHDAMYWYRQDPGQGLRLIYYSQIVNDFQKGDIAEGYSVSREKKESFPLTVTSAQKNPTAFYLCASEDLSFSNQPQHFGDGTRLSIL.

This clonotype has only a few counts. This sequence joins TRBV24-1 and TRBJ2-3; D remains unclear. This CDR3 contains 11 residues. Germline V lookup: CDR1 KGHDR, CDR2 SFDVKD. Between the trimmed V and J ends, which lost 6 bases and 6 bases, there was a span of 6 bases. CDR3 bases: TGTGCCACCAGTAGAGCGGATACGCAGTATTTT. This sequence encodes CATSRADTQYF.

This chain connects TRBV29-1 to TRBJ1-1; no definite D call. V shed 3 bases and J shed 13 bases, with 12 bases lying between them. This CDR3 is built from 10 residues. Looked up from germline, CDR1 is SQVTM and CDR2 is ANQGSEA. The CDR3 DNA reads as TGCAGCGTTGAGTTTTTGGACGGTTTCTTT. Encoded protein: CSVEFLDGFF.

The table lists this clonotype with many counts. The V gene is TRBV20-1, the J gene TRBJ1-5; D is perhaps TRBD1 (5 bases). V was clipped by 1 base and J by 0 bases, with 16 bases between them. Germline V gene lookup returns CDR1 DFQATT and CDR2 SNEGSKA (reference sequence). The CDR3 extends over 17 amino acids. The CDR3 loop is CSARVGPGAYSNQPQHF. DNA for the CDR3: TGCAGTGCTAGAGTGGGCCCCGGGGCCTATAGCAATCAGCCCCAGCATTTT.

The chain recombines TRBV19 with TRBJ1-5, with TRBD1 matching 9 bases. This CDR3 is 15 amino acids long. Germline CDR1 LNHDA, CDR2 SQIVND (reference sequence). V trimming: 6 bases; J trimming: 0 bases; junction bases outside the gene matches: 3. CDR3 sequence reads: CASSGTGTSNQPQHF. The CDR3 DNA is TGTGCCAGTAGCGGGACAGGGACTAGCAATCAGCCCCAGCATTTT.

The rearrangement uses TRBV29-1 and TRBJ1-1; D remains ambiguous. This CDR3 spans 11 amino acids. Germline CDR1 SQVTM, CDR2 ANQGSEA. The CDR3 DNA is TGCACTACCACAGCGAACACTGAAGCTTTCTTT. This encodes CTTTANTEAFF.

This chain links TRBV2 with TRBJ2-6; D may be TRBD2 (6 bases). Germline CDR1 reads SNHLY; CDR2 reads FYNNEI. This CDR3 is built from 15 residues. V was pared by 5 bases and J by 2 bases, with 10 bases between. CDR3 coding DNA: TGTGCCAGCAGTATGAGGAGGGCTGGGGCCAACGTCCTGACTTTC. Translating it yields CASSMRRAGANVLTF.

This clonotype was seen repeatedly, ten times or more. The rearrangement links TRBV4-3 to TRBJ2-7; 7 nucleotides match TRBD2. This CDR3 spans 16 amino acids. Germline V lookup: CDR1 LGHNA, CDR2 YSLEER. V shed 0 bases and J 3 bases; nucleotides not matched to a gene: 8. The CDR3 DNA is TGCGCCAGCAGCCAAGATTTAGTGAGGGACTACTACGAGCAGTACTTC. Protein product: CASSQDLVRDYYEQYF.

The sample holds one count of this clonotype. V is TRBV20-1 and J is TRBJ1-6, with 7 bases lining up with TRBD1. This CDR3 contains 15 residues. Looked up from germline, CDR1 is DFQATT and CDR2 is SNEGSKA (reference sequence). J was trimmed by 9 bases and V by 0 bases; bases with no gene match: 8. DNA of the CDR3: TGCAGTGCTAGAGAGTGGGAGGGGGCGTCTTCACCCCTCCACTTT. Protein sequence: CSAREWEGASSPLHF.

The rearrangement links TRBV12-3 or TRBV12-4 to TRBJ1-6, with D maybe TRBD1 (5 bases). Trimming took off 7 bases at V and 13 bases at J, with 20 bases between the two ends. The CDR3 length is 14 residues. The CDR3 nucleotides read TGTGCCAGCAACCTATCCGGAGGGGATGCGCCCCTCCACTTT. As protein: CASNLSGGDAPLHF.

The chain combines TRBV6-5 with TRBJ1-1, with 7 nucleotides matching TRBD1. This CDR3 is 15 amino acids long. Germline V gives CDR1 MNHEY, CDR2 SVGAGI. Germline trimming cut 4 bases from V and 5 bases from J; bases unmatched to any gene: 10. In nucleotides, the CDR3 is TGTGCCAGCAGTTTCTACCAGGGGGAAAGAACTGAAGCTTTCTTT. Translated, it gives CASSFYQGERTEAFF.

J is TRBJ2-1 and V is TRBV24-1; 10 bases match TRBD2. V trimming: 9 bases; J trimming: 10 bases; junction bases outside the gene matches: 8. The CDR3 totals 13 residues. Germline CDR1 and CDR2: KGHDR and SFDVKD. CDR3 loop: CATGLAGAHEQFF. CDR3 nucleotide sequence: TGTGCCACCGGTCTAGCGGGAGCCCACGAGCAGTTCTTC.

This clonotype has only a few counts. The chain is built from TRBV18 and TRBJ1-4, with 7 positions matching TRBD1. The V and J ends lost 11 bases and 8 bases, in that order; junction bases with no gene match: 14. Germline assignment: CDR1 KGHSH and CDR2 LQKENI. This CDR3 contains 14 residues. The CDR3 nucleotides are TGTGCCGGCTTAAAGACAGGGTCGGCAGAAAAACTGTTTTTT. Translated: CAGLKTGSAEKLFF.

The gene calls are TRBV20-1 and TRBJ2-1; TRBD2 aligns across 10 bases. The CDR3 has 16 residues. The V gene's germline CDR1 is DFQATT and CDR2 SNEGSKA (reference sequence). In DNA form, the CDR3 reads TGCAGCGCGAGAGCTTTAGCGGGGGGCTCCTACAATGAGCAGTTCTTC. This gives the protein CSARALAGGSYNEQFF.

This clonotype was picked up a small number of times. V and J are TRBV7-2 and TRBJ2-1; tentatively, D is TRBD1 (5 bases). The CDR3 sequence is 14 residues long. Per the germline V gene, CDR1 is SGHTA and CDR2 is FQGNSA. V was shortened by 5 bases and J by 3 bases, with 11 bases between the two germline ends. CDR3 region: CASSRSRDYNEQFF. The CDR3 DNA reads as TGTGCCAGCAGCCGAAGCAGGGACTACAATGAGCAGTTCTTC.

This clonotype was counted only a few times. In DNA, the CDR3 is TGTGCCAGCAGCCCTCGGGGGGAAACTGAAGCTTTCTTT. Encoded protein: CASSPRGETEAFF. The V and J genes are TRBV12-3 or TRBV12-4 and TRBJ1-1; perhaps TRBD1 as D (5 bases). Trimming took 6 bases from V and 5 from J, leaving 13 bases between them. The CDR3 length is 13 residues.

The chain has TRBV12-3 or TRBV12-4 and TRBJ1-4; 11 bases are a match to TRBD1. The CDR3 length is 15 residues. The trim removed 6 bases at V and 7 bases at J, leaving 7 bases unmatched. The DNA of the CDR3 is TGTGCCAGCAGCCGGACAGGGGGCTTTGGTGAAAAACTGTTTTTT. Amino acids: CASSRTGGFGEKLFF.

The rearrangement joins TRBV7-2 to TRBJ2-1; D not resolved. Germline CDR1 reads SGHTA; CDR2 reads FQGNSA. Trimming removed 2 bases at V and 9 bases at J, with 14 bases between. This CDR3 is built from 14 residues. The CDR3 DNA reads TGTGCCAGCAGCTTAAACAACTCGCCGCCTGAGCAGTTCTTC. Encoded protein: CASSLNNSPPEQFF.

The chain carries TRBV5-4 and TRBJ1-5; D is undetermined. The CDR3 is 14 amino acids. Deletions cut 1 base from V and 4 bases from J, with 9 bases between. Germline V CDR1 and CDR2: SGHNT, YYREEE (reference sequence). CDR3 in DNA: TGTGCCAGCAGCTTGACAGCAGGAAATCAGCCCCAGCATTTT. Its protein is CASSLTAGNQPQHF.

This clonotype came up many times. The rearrangement uses TRBV5-1 and TRBJ1-2; no clear D gene. Germline CDR1 and CDR2: SGHRS and YFSETQ. This CDR3 is built from 16 residues. V dropped 0 bases and J dropped 3 bases, with 15 bases sitting between them. CDR3 amino acids: CASSLAGRSADYGYTF. The CDR3 DNA is TGCGCCAGCAGCTTGGCCGGGCGATCCGCTGACTATGGCTACACCTTC.

This clonotype has only one observation. The rearrangement joins TRBV7-8 to TRBJ1-1; 9 nucleotides line up with TRBD1. V lost 5 bases, J lost 1 base, and 11 bases stayed unmatched. Looked up from germline, CDR1 is SGHVS and CDR2 is FQNEAQ. There are 17 residues in the CDR3. CDR3 region: CASSLIRDRASNTEAFF. CDR3 sequence (DNA): TGTGCCAGCAGCCTTATCCGGGACAGGGCCTCGAACACTGAAGCTTTCTTT.

Concerning this clonotype itself: With a much larger clone just one base away, this may be a read error. This chain uses TRBV15 with TRBJ2-3; 16 bases align to TRBD2. The germline CDR1 and CDR2 sequences are LNHNV and YYDKDF (reference sequence). The CDR3 spans 16 residues. The CDR3 DNA reads TGTGGCACCAGCAGAGGGACTAGCGGGGGGGCAGATACGCAGTATTTT. Translation gives CGTSRGTSGGADTQYF. Complete variable domain (other parts from reference TRBV15 and TRBJ2-3): DAMVIQNPRYQVTQFGKPVTLSCSQTLNHNVMYWYQQKSSQAPKLLFHYYDKDFNNEADTPDNFQSRRPNTSFCFLDIRSPGLGDTAMYLCGTSRGTSGGADTQYFGPGTRLTVL.

The chain recombines TRBV7-3 with TRBJ2-2, with 11 bases fitting TRBD2. The CDR3 is 16 amino acids. With V trimmed by 5 bases and J by 5 bases, 7 bases remained unmatched. CDR1 and CDR2 from the germline V gene are SGHTA and FQGTGA. In nucleotides, the CDR3 is TGTGCCAGCAGCCTCCCTAGCGGGGGGAAGACCGGGGAGCTGTTTTTT. This gives the protein CASSLPSGGKTGELFF.

The chain has TRBV7-8 and TRBJ2-6; D is unclear. Germline V gene data show CDR1 as SGHVS and CDR2 as FQNEAQ. V lost 1 base and J lost 8, with 9 bases in between. CDR3 size: 14 residues. CDR3: CASSLDPGSNVLTF. The CDR3 DNA reads TGTGCCAGCAGCTTAGACCCGGGTTCCAACGTCCTGACTTTC. Combining the CDR3 with reference TRBV7-8 and TRBJ2-6 gives the whole variable domain GAGVSQSPRYKVAKRGQDVALRCDPISGHVSLFWYQQALGQGPEFLTYFQNEAQLDKSGLPSDRFFAERPEGSVSTLKIQRTQQEDSAVYLCASSLDPGSNVLTFGAGSRLTVL.

This sequence joins TRBV20-1 and TRBJ1-1; tentatively, D is TRBD1 (5 bases). The CDR3 loop spans 15 amino acids. CDR1 is DFQATT, CDR2 SNEGSKA, per germline (reference sequence). Trimming took off 2 bases at V and 4 bases at J, with 17 bases between the two ends. The CDR3 sequence: CSARTGTSESTEAFF. The DNA for the CDR3 is TGCAGTGCTAGAACCGGGACTTCAGAGAGCACTGAAGCTTTCTTT.

The chain is built from TRBV20-1 and TRBJ2-5; 10 nucleotides align to TRBD2. The CDR3 covers 16 residues. The germline CDR1 and CDR2 sequences are DFQATT and SNEGSKA (reference sequence). V lost 0 bases, J lost 5 bases, and 9 bases stayed unmatched. The CDR3 DNA follows: TGCAGTGCTAGAGATCCAGCGGGGGGGCAGGGGGAGACCCAGTACTTC. Translated: CSARDPAGGQGETQYF.

A word on this clonotype: One base away lies a much larger clone, so this may be a sequencing read error. V is TRBV5-4 and J is TRBJ2-3; TRBD2 agrees at 10 bases. Germline CDR1 is SGHNT and CDR2 is YYREEE (reference sequence). This CDR3 is built from 16 residues. Trimming took 1 base from V and 5 from J; bases not matched to a gene: 7. CDR3 loop: CASSLRAGGPKDTQYF. The DNA for the CDR3 is TGTGCCAGCAGCTTGAGAGCGGGGGGGCCAAAAGATACGCAGTATTTT.